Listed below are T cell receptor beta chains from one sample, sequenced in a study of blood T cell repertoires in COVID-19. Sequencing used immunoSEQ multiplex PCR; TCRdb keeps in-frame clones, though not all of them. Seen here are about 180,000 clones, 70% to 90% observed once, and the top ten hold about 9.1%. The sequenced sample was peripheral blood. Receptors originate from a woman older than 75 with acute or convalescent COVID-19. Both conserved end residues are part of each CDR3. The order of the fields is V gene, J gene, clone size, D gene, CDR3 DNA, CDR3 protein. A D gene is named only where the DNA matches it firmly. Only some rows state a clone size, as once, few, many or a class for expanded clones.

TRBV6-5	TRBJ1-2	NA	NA	TGTGCCAGCAATCCTGACTGGGGCATGATCTATGGCTACACCTTC	CASNPDWGMIYGYTF
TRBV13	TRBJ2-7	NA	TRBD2	TGTGCCAGCAGCTTGCGAGCGGGAGGGCCGGGCGAGCAGTACTTC	CASSLRAGGPGEQYF
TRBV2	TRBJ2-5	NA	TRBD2	TGTGCCAGCAGTCTCCTAGCGGCCGCAGAGACCCAGTACTTC	CASSLLAAAETQYF
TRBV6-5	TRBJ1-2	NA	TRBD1	TGTGCCAGCAGCGACAGGGACTATGGCTACACCTTC	CASSDRDYGYTF
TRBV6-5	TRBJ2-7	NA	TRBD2	TGTGCCAGCAGCCGGGGGCCTACTAGCGGCGAGCAGTACTTC	CASSRGPTSGEQYF
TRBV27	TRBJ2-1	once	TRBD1	TGTGCCAGCGGTGGGGAACGGACAGGGGGATACAATGAGCAGTTCTTC	CASGGERTGGYNEQFF
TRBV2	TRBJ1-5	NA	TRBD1	TGTGCCAGCAGTGCTGCGACAGGGTACAATCAGCCCCAGCATTTT	CASSAATGYNQPQHF
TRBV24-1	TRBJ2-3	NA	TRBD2	TGTGCCACCAGTGATGCCCGAGGTAGCGGGGGGTTCACAGATACGCAGTATTTT	CATSDARGSGGFTDTQYF
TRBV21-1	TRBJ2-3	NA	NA	TGTGCCAGCAGCCACGGGACTAGCGGGGGAACAGATACGCAGTATTTT	CASSHGTSGGTDTQYF
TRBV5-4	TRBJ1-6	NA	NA	TGTGCCAGTTCCCGGGAATCCCTGAATTCACCCCTCCACTTT	CASSRESLNSPLHF
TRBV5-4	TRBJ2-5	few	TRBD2	TGTGCCAGCAGCACTAGCGGGTCCCAAGAGACCCAGTACTTC	CASSTSGSQETQYF
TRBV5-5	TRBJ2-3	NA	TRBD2	TGTGCCAGCAGCTTGGTCGTAACTAGCGGGGGGGCCAGAGATACGCAGTATTTT	CASSLVVTSGGARDTQYF
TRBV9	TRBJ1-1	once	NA	TGTGCCAGCAGCGTAGGCCATACTTTAAGGGGGAACACTGAAGCTTTCTTT	CASSVGHTLRGNTEAFF
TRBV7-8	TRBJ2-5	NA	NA	TGTGCCAGCAGCCCCCACAAGGAGACCCAGTACTTC	CASSPHKETQYF
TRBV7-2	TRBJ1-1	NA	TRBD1	TGTGCCAGCAGATCCCGACAGGGGGCACTTGAAGCTTTCTTT	CASRSRQGALEAFF
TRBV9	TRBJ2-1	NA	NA	TGTGCCAGCAGCGTGGACAGCTTTTACAATGAGCAGTTCTTC	CASSVDSFYNEQFF
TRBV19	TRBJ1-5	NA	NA	TGTGCCAGTAGTATACGGCAGGGCCTTTATAGCAATCAGCCCCAGCATTTT	CASSIRQGLYSNQPQHF
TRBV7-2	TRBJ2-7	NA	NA	TGTGCCAGCAGCTTTACGGGAGCGGCCTTGGAGCAGTACTTC	CASSFTGAALEQYF
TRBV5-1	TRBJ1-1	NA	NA	TGCGCCAGCAACAGGGACGGATCGGGCATGAACACTGAAGCTTTCTTT	CASNRDGSGMNTEAFF
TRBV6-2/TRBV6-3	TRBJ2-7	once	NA	TGTGCCAGCAGTTATCAGTGGACTATAGTCTCCTACGAGCAGTACTTC	CASSYQWTIVSYEQYF
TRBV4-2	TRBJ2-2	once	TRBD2	TGTGCCAGCAGCCAAGATGGGGCTAGCGGAAGCGGGGAGCTGTTTTTT	CASSQDGASGSGELFF
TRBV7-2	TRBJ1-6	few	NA	TGTGCCAGCAGCATAGGGTTCGGGATGAATTCACCCCTCCACTTT	CASSIGFGMNSPLHF
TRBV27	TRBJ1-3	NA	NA	TGTGCCAGCAGTTTAGTGGCCGGACTCTCTGGAAACACCATATATTTT	CASSLVAGLSGNTIYF
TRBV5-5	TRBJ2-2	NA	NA	TGTGCCAGCAGCATAATAAGGGGGTCGAACACCGGGGAGCTGTTTTTT	CASSIIRGSNTGELFF
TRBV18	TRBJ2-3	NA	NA	TGTGCCAGCTCACCCCTCCAGAGGGAAGATACGCAGTATTTT	CASSPLQREDTQYF
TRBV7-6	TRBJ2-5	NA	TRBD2	TGTGCCAGCAGCTTAACTAGCGGGGTGAGAGAGACCCAGTACTTC	CASSLTSGVRETQYF
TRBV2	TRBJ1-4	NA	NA	TGTGCCAGCAGGGTCGGTAATGAAAAACTGTTTTTT	CASRVGNEKLFF
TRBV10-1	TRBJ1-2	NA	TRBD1	TGCGCCAGCAGTGAGTCGTCCAGGGGGTTCTACACCTTC	CASSESSRGFYTF
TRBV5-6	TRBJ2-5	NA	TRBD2	TGTGCCAGCAGCTTAGCGGGAGGGGAGACCCAGTACTTC	CASSLAGGETQYF
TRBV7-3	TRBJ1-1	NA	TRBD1	TGTGCCAGCAGCTCCCAGGGGGGAAGGAACGCTGAAGCTTTCTTT	CASSSQGGRNAEAFF
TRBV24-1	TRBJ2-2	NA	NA	TGTGCCACCAGTAGGGGAGGATCGAACACCGGGGAGCTGTTTTTT	CATSRGGSNTGELFF
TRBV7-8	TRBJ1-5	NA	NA	TGTGCCAGCAGCCGACAGTACAATCAGCCCCAGCATTTT	CASSRQYNQPQHF
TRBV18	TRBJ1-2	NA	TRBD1	TGTGCCAGCTCACCCGAGACAGGGGAGGAGAGTGGCTACACCTTC	CASSPETGEESGYTF
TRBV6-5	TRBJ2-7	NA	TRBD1	TGTGCCAGCAGTTACCCCGGGACAGGGGTTGGAGAGCAGTACTTC	CASSYPGTGVGEQYF
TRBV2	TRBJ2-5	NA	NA	TGTGCCAGCAGCCTAGGGGGGACCCAGTACTTC	CASSLGGTQYF
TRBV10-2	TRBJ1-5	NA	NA	TGCGCCAGCAGTACCCAGGGGCATCAGCCCCAGCATTTT	CASSTQGHQPQHF
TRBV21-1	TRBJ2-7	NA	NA	TGTGCCAGCAGCAAAGGGGACAGCCGCCGCTACGAGCAGTACTTC	CASSKGDSRRYEQYF
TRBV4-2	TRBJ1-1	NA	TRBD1	TGTGCCAGCAGCCAAGATGGCGGGACAGTTAGACCTGGCGAAGCTTTCTTT	CASSQDGGTVRPGEAFF